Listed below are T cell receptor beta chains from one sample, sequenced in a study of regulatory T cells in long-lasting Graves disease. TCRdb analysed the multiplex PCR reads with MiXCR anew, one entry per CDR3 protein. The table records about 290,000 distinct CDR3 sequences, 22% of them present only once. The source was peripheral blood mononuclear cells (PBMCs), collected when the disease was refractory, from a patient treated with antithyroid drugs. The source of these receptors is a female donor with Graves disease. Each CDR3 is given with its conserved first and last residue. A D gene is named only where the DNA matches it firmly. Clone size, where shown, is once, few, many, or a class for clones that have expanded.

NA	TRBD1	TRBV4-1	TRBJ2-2	TGCGCCAGCAGCCCCGGAACCCGGGGGACAGGGGGCCCCACCGGGGAGCTGTTTTTT	CASSPGTRGTGGPTGELFF
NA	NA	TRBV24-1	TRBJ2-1	TGTGCCACCAGTGACCTAAGTAATAAGGGCTACAATGAGCAGTTCTTC	CATSDLSNKGYNEQFF
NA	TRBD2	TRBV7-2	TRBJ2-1	TGTGCCAGCAGCTTGGGGCTAGCGGGAGGCTCCTACAATGAGCAGTTCTTC	CASSLGLAGGSYNEQFF
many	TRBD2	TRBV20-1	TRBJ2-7	TGCAGTGCTCATAGCGGGATGGGCTACGAGCAGTACTTC	CSAHSGMGYEQYF
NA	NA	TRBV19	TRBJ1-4	TGTGCCAGTAGTATAATTGCAACTAATGAAAAACTGTTTTTT	CASSIIATNEKLFF
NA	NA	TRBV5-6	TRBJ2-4	TGTGCCAGCAGCTCTGGAGCAGGGGAGAACATTCAGTACTTC	CASSSGAGENIQYF
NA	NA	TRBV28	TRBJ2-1	TGTGCCAGCAGTGAAGAAACCCATTTAGCGTTCTCCTACAATGAGCAGTTCTTC	CASSEETHLAFSYNEQFF
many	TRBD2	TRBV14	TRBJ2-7	TGTGCCAGCAGCCAGTGGAGGACTAGAGAGTACGAGCAGTACTTC	CASSQWRTREYEQYF
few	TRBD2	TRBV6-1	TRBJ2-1	TGTGCCAGCAGTCTAGAACGGGGGGGAAGCTCCTACAATGAGCAGTTCTTC	CASSLERGGSSYNEQFF
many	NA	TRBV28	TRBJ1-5	TGTGCCAGTGAAGACAGAGATTGGTATAGCAATCAGCCCCAGCATTTT	CASEDRDWYSNQPQHF
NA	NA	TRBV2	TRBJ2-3	TGTGCCAGCAGTGATCTATTAAGGGTAGCAGATACGCAGTATTTT	CASSDLLRVADTQYF
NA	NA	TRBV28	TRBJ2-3	TGTGCCAGCAACCTCGGGCAGACCTTTGGTACGCAGTATTTT	CASNLGQTFGTQYF
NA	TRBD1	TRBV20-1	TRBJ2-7	TGCAGTGCTCAAGACAGGGGCCCCTACGAGCAGTACTTC	CSAQDRGPYEQYF
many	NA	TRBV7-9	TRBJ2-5	TGTGCCAGCACCTTCCTGACAGGCCAAGAGACCCAGTACTTC	CASTFLTGQETQYF
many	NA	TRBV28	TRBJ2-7	TGTGCCAGCAGTACCAGGACAGCCCCCTACGAGCAGTACTTC	CASSTRTAPYEQYF
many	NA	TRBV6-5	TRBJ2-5	TGTGCCAGCAGTTACTCGGGCCTAGCCCGGGAGACCCAGTACTTC	CASSYSGLARETQYF
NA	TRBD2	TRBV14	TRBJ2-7	TGTGCCAGCAGCCAACGTGCGACTAGCTCTTACGAGCAGTACTTC	CASSQRATSSYEQYF
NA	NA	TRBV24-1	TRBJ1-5	TGTGCCACCAGTGAGTTCGGCGCTAATCAGCCCCAGCATTTT	CATSEFGANQPQHF
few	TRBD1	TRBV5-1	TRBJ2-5	TGCGCCAGCAGCTTTGACAGGGGAGCGCCCGACTTC	CASSFDRGAPDF
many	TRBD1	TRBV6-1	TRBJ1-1	TGTGCCAGCAGAGGACAGGGAGACACTGAAGCTTTCTTT	CASRGQGDTEAFF
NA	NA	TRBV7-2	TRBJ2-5	TGTGCCAGCAGCTCCTCGGCTAGCGCCTCCACCCAGTACTTC	CASSSSASASTQYF
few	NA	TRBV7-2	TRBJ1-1	TGTGCCAGCAGCCGCCCGGGGGCTGAAGCTTTCTTT	CASSRPGAEAFF
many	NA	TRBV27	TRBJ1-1	TGTGCCAGCAGAGGGCAGAACACTGAAGCTTTCTTT	CASRGQNTEAFF
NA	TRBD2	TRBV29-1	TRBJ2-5	TGCAGCGGGGTAGCGGGACGAGAGACCCAGTACTTC	CSGVAGRETQYF
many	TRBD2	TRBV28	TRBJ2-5	TGTGCCAGCAGTCCATTGACTAGCGGGATAGGAGAGACCCAGTACTTC	CASSPLTSGIGETQYF
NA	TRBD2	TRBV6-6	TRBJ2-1	TGTGCCAGCAGTTACTCGGGGTTAGCGGGAGCCTACAATGAGCAGTTCTTC	CASSYSGLAGAYNEQFF
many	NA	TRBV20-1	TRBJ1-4	TGCAGTGCTTACGGGAATGAAAAACTGTTTTTT	CSAYGNEKLFF
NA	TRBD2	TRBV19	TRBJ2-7	TGTGCCAGTAGTACCTCCACGGGGGGTAACGAGCAGTACTTC	CASSTSTGGNEQYF
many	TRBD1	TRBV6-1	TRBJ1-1	TGTGCCAGCTGCGACAGGGGTCTCCCTGAAGCTTTCTTT	CASCDRGLPEAFF
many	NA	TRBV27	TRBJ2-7	TGTGCCAGCAGTTCCAGGGGTGAGTGGTACGAGCAGTACTTC	CASSSRGEWYEQYF
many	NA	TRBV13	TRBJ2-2	TGTGCCAGCAGCTTATTGAGGGGTACAACCGGGGAGCTGTTTTTT	CASSLLRGTTGELFF
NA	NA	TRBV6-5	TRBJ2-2	TGTGCCAGCAGTTACGAGGGGGTCACCGGGGAGCTGTTTTTT	CASSYEGVTGELFF
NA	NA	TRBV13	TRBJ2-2	TGTGCCAGCAGTTTTGGTCGGCCACCCGGGGAGCTGTTTTTT	CASSFGRPPGELFF
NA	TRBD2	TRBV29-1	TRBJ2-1	TGCAGCGTTGAAGGGACTAGCGGGAGGGCCTACAATGAGCAGTTCTTC	CSVEGTSGRAYNEQFF
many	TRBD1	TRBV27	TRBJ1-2	TGTGCCAGCAGTTTATCAGAGGGGGCTGGTGGCTACACCTTC	CASSLSEGAGGYTF
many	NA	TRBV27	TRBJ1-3	TGTGCCAGCAGTTCCCATGGGGCAAACTCTGGAAACACCATATATTTT	CASSSHGANSGNTIYF
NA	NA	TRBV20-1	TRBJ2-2	TGCAGTGCTAGAGATAGGGGGGCGGTCGGGGAGCTGTTTTTT	CSARDRGAVGELFF
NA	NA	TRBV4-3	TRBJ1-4	TGCGCCAGCAGCCAAGATAAGAGAACTAATGAAAAACTGTTTTTT	CASSQDKRTNEKLFF
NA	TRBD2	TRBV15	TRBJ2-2	TGTGCCACCAGCAGAGTCAGGGAGGGCACCGGGGGGCTGTTTTTT	CATSRVREGTGGLFF
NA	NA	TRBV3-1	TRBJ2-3	TGTGCCAGCAGCCAAGGAGCGCGTCGCACAGATACGCAGTATTTT	CASSQGARRTDTQYF
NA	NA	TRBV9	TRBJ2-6	TGTGCCAGCAGCCGGAGTGGGGGCTCTGGGGCCAACGTCCTGACTTTC	CASSRSGGSGANVLTF